Listed below are T cell receptor beta chains from one sample, sequenced in a study of identifying expanded T cells in peripheral blood. The protocol was immunoSEQ multiplex PCR, while the TCRdb copy is restricted to in-frame clones and leaves out a portion. The profile covers fewer than 60,000 clones, with approximately 86% appearing a single time and around 13% taken by the ten largest. Sequencing input: blood. Every receptor here comes from a person between 18 and 75 years old in good health. Both conserved end residues are part of each CDR3. A D gene is named only where the DNA matches it firmly. Size is stated for part of the rows, as once, few or many counts, or as a class when the clone is expanded.

clone_size: NA
j_call: TRBJ1-2
v_call: TRBV4-1
d_call: NA
cdr3_length: 16
cdr3_nt: TGCGCCAGCAGCCGGAAGAGCCCGGACGACATTGTTGGCTACACCTTC
cdr3_aa: CASSRKSPDDIVGYTF

clone_size: NA
j_call: TRBJ2-1
v_call: TRBV9
d_call: NA
cdr3_length: 16
cdr3_nt: TGTGCCAGCAGCGTACGGTCAGGGAGCTCCTACAATGAGCAGTTCTTC
cdr3_aa: CASSVRSGSSYNEQFF

clone_size: NA
j_call: TRBJ1-1
v_call: TRBV5-4
d_call: NA
cdr3_length: 14
cdr3_nt: TGTGCCAGCAGCCCTGGGACGGGGAACACTGAAGCTTTCTTT
cdr3_aa: CASSPGTGNTEAFF

clone_size: NA
j_call: TRBJ2-2
v_call: TRBV7-2
d_call: TRBD2
cdr3_length: 17
cdr3_nt: TGTGCCAGCAGCTTAGGGGCACTAGCGGCGAACACCGGGGAGCTGTTTTTT
cdr3_aa: CASSLGALAANTGELFF

clone_size: NA
j_call: TRBJ1-4
v_call: TRBV28
d_call: NA
cdr3_length: 12
cdr3_nt: TGTGCCAGCAGCACCACCCCAGAAAAACTGTTTTTT
cdr3_aa: CASSTTPEKLFF

clone_size: once
j_call: TRBJ2-5
v_call: TRBV19
d_call: NA
cdr3_length: 15
cdr3_nt: TGTGCCAGTAGTACCTTTGGGGGGCGATCAGAGACCCAGTACTTC
cdr3_aa: CASSTFGGRSETQYF

clone_size: NA
j_call: TRBJ1-1
v_call: TRBV7-2
d_call: NA
cdr3_length: 14
cdr3_nt: TGTGCCAGCAGCTGGGGCAGAAGTAACACTGAAGCTTTCTTT
cdr3_aa: CASSWGRSNTEAFF

clone_size: NA
j_call: TRBJ2-3
v_call: TRBV5-1
d_call: TRBD2
cdr3_length: 17
cdr3_nt: TGCGCCAGCAGCTTGGTGGCTAGCGGGGACCGCACAGATACGCAGTATTTT
cdr3_aa: CASSLVASGDRTDTQYF

clone_size: NA
j_call: TRBJ2-5
v_call: TRBV2
d_call: TRBD2
cdr3_length: 16
cdr3_nt: TGTGCCAGCAGTGAAGGGAGTCTAGCGGGAGGAGAGACCCAGTACTTC
cdr3_aa: CASSEGSLAGGETQYF

clone_size: NA
j_call: TRBJ2-1
v_call: TRBV10-1
d_call: NA
cdr3_length: 16
cdr3_nt: TGCGCCAGCAGCCCCGTGGCAGGCCCGTCCTACAATGAGCAGTTCTTC
cdr3_aa: CASSPVAGPSYNEQFF

clone_size: NA
j_call: TRBJ2-3
v_call: TRBV5-8
d_call: NA
cdr3_length: 16
cdr3_nt: TGTGCCAGCAGCTTGGCCGGGACAACCGCTACAGATACGCAGTATTTT
cdr3_aa: CASSLAGTTATDTQYF

clone_size: NA
j_call: TRBJ2-1
v_call: TRBV19
d_call: TRBD2
cdr3_length: 15
cdr3_nt: TGTGCCAGTAGCTATAGCGGGGGCTTTAGGAATGAGCAGTTCTTC
cdr3_aa: CASSYSGGFRNEQFF

clone_size: NA
j_call: TRBJ1-1
v_call: TRBV11-1
d_call: NA
cdr3_length: 14
cdr3_nt: TGTGCCAGCAGCTTAGAACTTATGAACACTGAAGCTTTCTTT
cdr3_aa: CASSLELMNTEAFF

clone_size: NA
j_call: TRBJ2-5
v_call: TRBV29-1
d_call: NA
cdr3_length: 14
cdr3_nt: TGCAGCGCTGTACTTGAAAAGGATCAAGAGACCCAGTACTTC
cdr3_aa: CSAVLEKDQETQYF

clone_size: once
j_call: TRBJ1-6
v_call: TRBV2
d_call: NA
cdr3_length: 15
cdr3_nt: TGTGCCAGCAGTCGGGGGGGACAAGCTAATTCACCCCTCCACTTT
cdr3_aa: CASSRGGQANSPLHF

clone_size: NA
j_call: TRBJ2-3
v_call: TRBV9
d_call: TRBD2
cdr3_length: 15
cdr3_nt: TGTGCCAGCAGCGTCGCGGGGGGGTATCCAGATACGCAGTATTTT
cdr3_aa: CASSVAGGYPDTQYF

clone_size: NA
j_call: TRBJ2-7
v_call: TRBV15
d_call: NA
cdr3_length: 13
cdr3_nt: TGTGCCACCAGCAGGGTCAGCTCAAGCGAGCAGTACTTC
cdr3_aa: CATSRVSSSEQYF

clone_size: NA
j_call: TRBJ1-2
v_call: TRBV5-5
d_call: NA
cdr3_length: 11
cdr3_nt: TGTGCCAGCAGCTTGGGTTATGGCTACACCTTC
cdr3_aa: CASSLGYGYTF

clone_size: NA
j_call: TRBJ2-7
v_call: TRBV7-6
d_call: TRBD2
cdr3_length: 16
cdr3_nt: TGTGCCAGCAGCTCCCTAACTAGCGGGAGCTCCTACGAGCAGTACTTC
cdr3_aa: CASSSLTSGSSYEQYF

clone_size: NA
j_call: TRBJ1-4
v_call: TRBV5-5
d_call: NA
cdr3_length: 14
cdr3_nt: TGTGCCAGCAGCCCCGGGGGTTTCAATGAAAAACTGTTTTTT
cdr3_aa: CASSPGGFNEKLFF

clone_size: NA
j_call: TRBJ1-1
v_call: TRBV6-1
d_call: NA
cdr3_length: 11
cdr3_nt: TGTGCCCTTACCGGAGAGGGGAAAGCTTTCTTT
cdr3_aa: CALTGEGKAFF

clone_size: NA
j_call: TRBJ2-3
v_call: TRBV29-1
d_call: NA
cdr3_length: 13
cdr3_nt: TGCAGCGGGACAGTGCCTGGGGTCAGTACGCAGTATTTT
cdr3_aa: CSGTVPGVSTQYF

clone_size: few
j_call: TRBJ1-1
v_call: TRBV11-3
d_call: NA
cdr3_length: 15
cdr3_nt: TGTGCCAGCAGCCCGTCCGACAGGCGGGTCACTGAAGCTTTCTTT
cdr3_aa: CASSPSDRRVTEAFF

clone_size: NA
j_call: TRBJ1-5
v_call: TRBV30
d_call: NA
cdr3_length: 15
cdr3_nt: TGTGCCTGGAGCCTAATGGGGGGTAGCAATCAGCCCCAGCATTTT
cdr3_aa: CAWSLMGGSNQPQHF

clone_size: NA
j_call: TRBJ1-1
v_call: TRBV10-3
d_call: NA
cdr3_length: 12
cdr3_nt: TGTGCCATCAGTGAGGGGACTTCGGAAGCTTTCTTT
cdr3_aa: CAISEGTSEAFF

clone_size: NA
j_call: TRBJ2-7
v_call: TRBV10-3
d_call: NA
cdr3_length: 15
cdr3_nt: TGTGCCATCAGTGAGCCGTCTAGCCCGAACTACGAGCAGTACTTC
cdr3_aa: CAISEPSSPNYEQYF

clone_size: NA
j_call: TRBJ2-7
v_call: TRBV7-2
d_call: TRBD2
cdr3_length: 15
cdr3_nt: TGTGCCAGCAGCCGATCTAGCGGGGTTTCCTACGAGCAGTACTTC
cdr3_aa: CASSRSSGVSYEQYF

clone_size: NA
j_call: TRBJ2-3
v_call: TRBV2
d_call: NA
cdr3_length: 16
cdr3_nt: TGTGCCAGCACGCGACGGGTTATAGGGAACCGGGATACGCAGTATTTT
cdr3_aa: CASTRRVIGNRDTQYF

clone_size: NA
j_call: TRBJ1-2
v_call: TRBV5-4
d_call: NA
cdr3_length: 13
cdr3_nt: TGTGCCAGCAGCACTGGGGGGAGCTATGGCTACACCTTC
cdr3_aa: CASSTGGSYGYTF

clone_size: NA
j_call: TRBJ1-6
v_call: TRBV6-5
d_call: TRBD1
cdr3_length: 15
cdr3_nt: TGTGCCAGCAGACAGATCACAGGGGGGAATTCACCCCTCCACTTT
cdr3_aa: CASRQITGGNSPLHF

clone_size: NA
j_call: TRBJ2-1
v_call: TRBV30
d_call: NA
cdr3_length: 16
cdr3_nt: TGTGCCTGGAGTGGGCTGGGTGGGGGGTTCAACAATGAGCAGTTCTTC
cdr3_aa: CAWSGLGGGFNNEQFF

clone_size: few
j_call: TRBJ1-5
v_call: TRBV19
d_call: NA
cdr3_length: 15
cdr3_nt: TGTGCCAGTACCAAACGAGAGTCCGAAAATCAGCCCCAGCATTTT
cdr3_aa: CASTKRESENQPQHF

clone_size: NA
j_call: TRBJ2-3
v_call: TRBV4-3
d_call: TRBD2
cdr3_length: 15
cdr3_nt: TGCGCCAGCAGCCAAGTTAAACTAGCGGGAAGTACGCAGTATTTT
cdr3_aa: CASSQVKLAGSTQYF

clone_size: once
j_call: TRBJ2-7
v_call: TRBV30
d_call: NA
cdr3_length: 11
cdr3_nt: TGTGCCTGGGGATTTACCTACGAGCAGTACTTC
cdr3_aa: CAWGFTYEQYF

clone_size: few
j_call: TRBJ2-2
v_call: TRBV29-1
d_call: NA
cdr3_length: 14
cdr3_nt: TGCAGCGTTCACGGGGGGCCGAACACCGGGGAGCTGTTTTTT
cdr3_aa: CSVHGGPNTGELFF

clone_size: NA
j_call: TRBJ1-3
v_call: TRBV7-2
d_call: NA
cdr3_length: 16
cdr3_nt: TGTGCCAGCAGCTTAGCCTCGGACAGCTTCGGAAACACCATATATTTT
cdr3_aa: CASSLASDSFGNTIYF

clone_size: NA
j_call: TRBJ2-2
v_call: TRBV29-1
d_call: NA
cdr3_length: 14
cdr3_nt: TGCAGCGTCCGTATGGGGGGGCGGACCGGGGAGCTGTTTTTT
cdr3_aa: CSVRMGGRTGELFF

clone_size: NA
j_call: TRBJ1-3
v_call: TRBV27
d_call: NA
cdr3_length: 13
cdr3_nt: TGTGCCAGCCCCCGACGGTCGGGAAACACCATATATTTT
cdr3_aa: CASPRRSGNTIYF

clone_size: NA
j_call: TRBJ2-3
v_call: TRBV5-1
d_call: NA
cdr3_length: 12
cdr3_nt: TGCGCCAGCAGCTTGGATAGGGGAACGCAGTATTTT
cdr3_aa: CASSLDRGTQYF

clone_size: NA
j_call: TRBJ1-1
v_call: TRBV19
d_call: NA
cdr3_length: 13
cdr3_nt: TGTGCCAGTAGTAGCCAGGTGGCTACTGAAGCTTTCTTT
cdr3_aa: CASSSQVATEAFF

clone_size: once
j_call: TRBJ2-7
v_call: TRBV27
d_call: TRBD1
cdr3_length: 15
cdr3_nt: TGTGCCAGCAGCCCGGGACAGTCCGCCTCCTACGAGCAGTACTTC
cdr3_aa: CASSPGQSASYEQYF

clone_size: NA
j_call: TRBJ1-3
v_call: TRBV5-4
d_call: TRBD1
cdr3_length: 15
cdr3_nt: TGTGCCAGCAGCTTACCGACAGGGGCTGGAAACACCATATATTTT
cdr3_aa: CASSLPTGAGNTIYF

clone_size: NA
j_call: TRBJ2-5
v_call: TRBV7-8
d_call: TRBD2
cdr3_length: 16
cdr3_nt: TGTGCCAGCAACGATTATGGGGGGGTGAACCAAGAGACCCAGTACTTC
cdr3_aa: CASNDYGGVNQETQYF

clone_size: NA
j_call: TRBJ2-1
v_call: TRBV7-7
d_call: NA
cdr3_length: 13
cdr3_nt: TGTGCCAGCAGCTTAGACAGGGAAAGTGAGCAGTTCTTC
cdr3_aa: CASSLDRESEQFF

clone_size: NA
j_call: TRBJ2-1
v_call: TRBV7-2
d_call: TRBD2
cdr3_length: 14
cdr3_nt: TGTGCCAGCAGCTTCATAGCGGGGGCTAATGAGCAGTTCTTC
cdr3_aa: CASSFIAGANEQFF

clone_size: once
j_call: TRBJ2-2
v_call: TRBV5-1
d_call: TRBD1
cdr3_length: 16
cdr3_nt: TGCGCCAGCAGCTTTCGGACAGGAACGAACACCGGGGAGCTGTTTTTT
cdr3_aa: CASSFRTGTNTGELFF

clone_size: NA
j_call: TRBJ2-3
v_call: TRBV2
d_call: TRBD1
cdr3_length: 15
cdr3_nt: TGTGCCAGCAGACGACAGGGGGCAGTCACAGATACGCAGTATTTT
cdr3_aa: CASRRQGAVTDTQYF

clone_size: NA
j_call: TRBJ2-2
v_call: TRBV18
d_call: NA
cdr3_length: 15
cdr3_nt: TGTGCCAGCTCACAACGGGGGACAAACACCGGGGAGCTGTTTTTT
cdr3_aa: CASSQRGTNTGELFF

clone_size: once
j_call: TRBJ1-3
v_call: TRBV30
d_call: TRBD1
cdr3_length: 18
cdr3_nt: TGTGCCTGGAGCGGCGACAGGGAGCGGTTTTCCTCTGGAAACACCATATATTTT
cdr3_aa: CAWSGDRERFSSGNTIYF

clone_size: NA
j_call: TRBJ1-1
v_call: TRBV6-1
d_call: NA
cdr3_length: 14
cdr3_nt: TGTGCCAGCACCCCAAAAAGAACAAACACTGAAGCTTTCTTT
cdr3_aa: CASTPKRTNTEAFF

clone_size: NA
j_call: TRBJ1-2
v_call: TRBV7-2
d_call: NA
cdr3_length: 16
cdr3_nt: TGTGCCAGCAGCTTATCTGACCTTCTCGGGAGGTCTGGCTACACCTTC
cdr3_aa: CASSLSDLLGRSGYTF

clone_size: once
j_call: TRBJ2-7
v_call: TRBV11-2
d_call: TRBD2
cdr3_length: 15
cdr3_nt: TGTGCCAGCAGCGACGGGACTAGCGGTCCCTACGAGCAGTACTTC
cdr3_aa: CASSDGTSGPYEQYF

clone_size: NA
j_call: TRBJ1-5
v_call: TRBV5-6
d_call: NA
cdr3_length: 15
cdr3_nt: TGTGCCAGCAGCTCCGGGATTTTAGGCAATCAGCCCCAGCATTTT
cdr3_aa: CASSSGILGNQPQHF

clone_size: few
j_call: TRBJ1-4
v_call: TRBV19
d_call: TRBD1
cdr3_length: 13
cdr3_nt: TGTGCCAGTAATAAGCAGGGGGCAGGAAAACTGTTTTTT
cdr3_aa: CASNKQGAGKLFF

clone_size: NA
j_call: TRBJ1-3
v_call: TRBV5-1
d_call: NA
cdr3_length: 15
cdr3_nt: TGCGCCAGCAGCTTGGATGGGGCGGCAGGAAACACCATATATTTT
cdr3_aa: CASSLDGAAGNTIYF

clone_size: NA
j_call: TRBJ1-5
v_call: TRBV6-1
d_call: NA
cdr3_length: 12
cdr3_nt: TGTGCCAGCCGGGGGGGTATGAAGCCCCAGCATTTT
cdr3_aa: CASRGGMKPQHF

clone_size: NA
j_call: TRBJ1-6
v_call: TRBV6-6
d_call: NA
cdr3_length: 16
cdr3_nt: TGTGCCAGCAGCCCCCTTCCGGCGGGTTATAATTCACCCCTCCACTTT
cdr3_aa: CASSPLPAGYNSPLHF

clone_size: NA
j_call: TRBJ2-5
v_call: TRBV5-6
d_call: NA
cdr3_length: 15
cdr3_nt: TGTGCCAGCAGCGGGGCTGATAGGGCCCAAGAGACCCAGTACTTC
cdr3_aa: CASSGADRAQETQYF

clone_size: NA
j_call: TRBJ2-5
v_call: TRBV27
d_call: TRBD2
cdr3_length: 18
cdr3_nt: TGTGCCAGGGGACAGTCAACTAGCGGGAGGGCCTCAATAGAGACCCAGTACTTC
cdr3_aa: CARGQSTSGRASIETQYF

clone_size: NA
j_call: TRBJ2-7
v_call: TRBV5-5
d_call: TRBD1
cdr3_length: 14
cdr3_nt: TGTGCCAGCAGCTTGGCCACAGGGGGCTACGAGCAGTACTTC
cdr3_aa: CASSLATGGYEQYF